A selection of T cell receptor beta chains follows, all from one sample in a study. TCRdb re-called the 5' RACE reads through MiXCR, storing one row per CDR3 protein. The table lists around 34,000 distinct CDR3 sequences, over 20% of them singletons. The sequenced sample was tumor-infiltrating Tregs sorted from the breast tumor. All receptors derive from a female donor with breast cancer. Both conserved end residues are part of each CDR3. The D gene is left open where the match is weak. Not every row has a clone size; where given, it reads once, few, many or a size class.

clone size: few; J gene: TRBJ1-3; D gene: .; V gene: TRBV25-1; CDR3 protein: CASSDTDNLKGNTIYF; CDR3 DNA: TGTGCCAGCAGTGATACGGACAACCTAAAAGGAAACACCATATATTTT
clone size: few; J gene: TRBJ2-7; D gene: TRBD1; V gene: TRBV7-3; CDR3 protein: CASSSAGGYEQYF; CDR3 DNA: TGTGCCAGCAGCTCGGCAGGGGGCTACGAGCAGTACTTC
clone size: .; J gene: TRBJ1-5; D gene: .; V gene: TRBV20-1; CDR3 protein: CSARDMNQPQHF; CDR3 DNA: TGCAGTGCTAGAGATATGAATCAGCCCCAGCATTTT
clone size: few; J gene: TRBJ1-1; D gene: .; V gene: TRBV5-1; CDR3 protein: CASGPDGNTEAFF; CDR3 DNA: TGCGCCAGCGGTCCTGACGGGAACACTGAAGCTTTCTTT
clone size: many; J gene: TRBJ2-1; D gene: TRBD2; V gene: TRBV6-1; CDR3 protein: CASSGLALYNEQFF; CDR3 DNA: TGTGCCAGCAGTGGACTAGCTCTCTACAATGAGCAGTTCTTC
clone size: .; J gene: TRBJ2-7; D gene: TRBD1; V gene: TRBV11-2; CDR3 protein: CASSLVSGQGPCEQYF; CDR3 DNA: TGTGCCAGCAGCTTAGTATCGGGACAGGGCCCCTGCGAGCAGTACTTC
clone size: .; J gene: TRBJ2-1; D gene: TRBD2; V gene: TRBV6-5; CDR3 protein: CASSRLAGGNDEQFF; CDR3 DNA: TGTGCCAGCAGCCGACTAGCGGGAGGGAACGATGAGCAGTTCTTC
clone size: many; J gene: TRBJ2-5; D gene: .; V gene: TRBV20-1; CDR3 protein: CSARPRREETQYF; CDR3 DNA: TGCAGTGCTAGACCCCGAAGGGAGGAGACCCAGTACTTC
clone size: .; J gene: TRBJ2-7; D gene: TRBD2; V gene: TRBV4-2; CDR3 protein: CASSLASGENYEQYF; CDR3 DNA: TGTGCCAGCAGCTTGGCTAGCGGGGAGAACTACGAGCAGTACTTC
clone size: .; J gene: TRBJ1-5; D gene: TRBD1; V gene: TRBV18; CDR3 protein: CASSPGQAVNQPQHF; CDR3 DNA: TGTGCCAGCTCACCGGGACAGGCTGTTAATCAGCCCCAGCATTTT
clone size: medium-sized; J gene: TRBJ2-1; D gene: TRBD1; V gene: TRBV5-1; CDR3 protein: CASSFRDSTNEQFF; CDR3 DNA: TGCGCCAGCAGCTTTAGGGACAGCACAAATGAGCAGTTCTTC
clone size: many; J gene: TRBJ1-5; D gene: .; V gene: TRBV28; CDR3 protein: CASSTIRVQGQPQHF; CDR3 DNA: TGTGCCAGCAGTACCATTAGGGTTCAGGGTCAGCCCCAGCATTTT
clone size: many; J gene: TRBJ1-1; D gene: TRBD1; V gene: TRBV12-3/TRBV12-4; CDR3 protein: CASKDRVSTEAFF; CDR3 DNA: TGTGCCAGTAAGGACAGGGTGAGCACTGAAGCTTTCTTT
clone size: many; J gene: TRBJ2-5; D gene: .; V gene: TRBV5-1; CDR3 protein: CASSFSGFGQETQYF; CDR3 DNA: TGCGCCAGCAGCTTTTCAGGGTTTGGTCAAGAGACCCAGTACTTC
clone size: .; J gene: TRBJ1-2; D gene: .; V gene: TRBV20-1; CDR3 protein: CSARMLAPTNGYTF; CDR3 DNA: TGCAGTGCTAGAATGCTCGCGCCAACAAATGGCTACACCTTC
clone size: many; J gene: TRBJ2-7; D gene: .; V gene: TRBV20-1; CDR3 protein: CSARTRFGQYF; CDR3 DNA: TGCAGTGCTAGAACCCGCTTTGGGCAGTACTTC
clone size: .; J gene: TRBJ2-1; D gene: TRBD2; V gene: TRBV6-5; CDR3 protein: CASSYVGGVGNEQFF; CDR3 DNA: TGTGCCAGCAGTTACGTGGGGGGGGTGGGCAATGAGCAGTTCTTC
clone size: few; J gene: TRBJ1-2; D gene: .; V gene: TRBV20-1; CDR3 protein: CSARSGSYGYTF; CDR3 DNA: TGCAGTGCTAGATCAGGTAGCTATGGCTACACCTTC
clone size: many; J gene: TRBJ2-1; D gene: .; V gene: TRBV7-9; CDR3 protein: CASSPKGSNEQFF; CDR3 DNA: TGTGCCAGCAGCCCAAAGGGTTCTAATGAGCAGTTCTTC
clone size: .; J gene: TRBJ2-7; D gene: .; V gene: TRBV24-1; CDR3 protein: CATSDSGPYYEQYF; CDR3 DNA: TGTGCCACCAGTGATTCGGGACCTTACTACGAGCAGTACTTC
clone size: many; J gene: TRBJ1-2; D gene: TRBD1; V gene: TRBV15; CDR3 protein: CATSDRGHGYTF; CDR3 DNA: TGTGCCACCAGCGACAGGGGGCATGGCTACACCTTC
clone size: many; J gene: TRBJ2-3; D gene: TRBD2; V gene: TRBV20-1; CDR3 protein: CSALPAGREGDTQYF; CDR3 DNA: TGCAGTGCCCTCCCCGCCGGGCGGGAGGGCGATACGCAGTATTTT
clone size: .; J gene: TRBJ1-5; D gene: .; V gene: TRBV19; CDR3 protein: CASSIFGQPQHF; CDR3 DNA: TGTGCCAGTAGTATTTTCGGTCAGCCCCAGCATTTT
clone size: few; J gene: TRBJ2-1; D gene: TRBD1; V gene: TRBV19; CDR3 protein: CASSRTGGKDEQFF; CDR3 DNA: TGTGCCAGTAGTAGGACAGGGGGTAAAGATGAGCAGTTCTTC
clone size: .; J gene: TRBJ2-3; D gene: .; V gene: TRBV5-1; CDR3 protein: CASSLETNTDTQYF; CDR3 DNA: TGCGCCAGCAGCTTGGAGACAAACACAGATACGCAGTATTTT
clone size: many; J gene: TRBJ1-5; D gene: .; V gene: TRBV9; CDR3 protein: CASSPGGREGDQPQHF; CDR3 DNA: TGTGCCAGCAGCCCCGGGGGGAGGGAAGGAGATCAGCCCCAGCATTTT
clone size: medium-sized; J gene: TRBJ1-1; D gene: .; V gene: TRBV5-1; CDR3 protein: CASSPGGITDTEAFF; CDR3 DNA: TGCGCCAGCAGCCCGGGGGGGATAACTGACACTGAAGCTTTCTTT
clone size: many; J gene: TRBJ1-1; D gene: .; V gene: TRBV7-3; CDR3 protein: CASSPTVGNTEAFF; CDR3 DNA: TGTGCCAGCAGCCCGACTGTGGGGAACACTGAAGCTTTCTTT
clone size: .; J gene: TRBJ2-7; D gene: .; V gene: TRBV6-1; CDR3 protein: CASNTRMGYNEQYF; CDR3 DNA: TGTGCCAGCAACACAAGAATGGGGTACAATGAGCAGTACTTC
clone size: few; J gene: TRBJ2-3; D gene: TRBD2; V gene: TRBV11-3; CDR3 protein: CASSLTGTSGRGADTQYF; CDR3 DNA: TGTGCCAGCAGCCTCACCGGGACTAGCGGGAGGGGCGCAGATACGCAGTATTTT
clone size: many; J gene: TRBJ1-1; D gene: .; V gene: TRBV7-9; CDR3 protein: CASRIGRGDTEAFF; CDR3 DNA: TGTGCCAGCAGAATTGGGAGAGGGGACACTGAAGCTTTCTTT
clone size: many; J gene: TRBJ2-1; D gene: .; V gene: TRBV2; CDR3 protein: CASGQGGNEQFF; CDR3 DNA: TGTGCCAGCGGTCAAGGGGGGAATGAGCAGTTCTTC